Listed here are 22 T cell receptor beta chains from one sample, sequenced in a study of Graves' ophthalmopathy and Graves' hyperthyroidism. Investigators amplified TCR beta CDR3 regions from RNA transcripts. The first-round RT-PCR employed HTBI primers together with the Qiagen OneStep RT-PCR kit. A multiplex PCR was then performed as the second round. From the multiplex PCR reads, TCRdb called clonotypes with MiXCR, one entry per CDR3 protein. The repertoire holds fewer than 400,000 distinct CDR3 sequences, with about 16% as singletons. The sequenced sample was peripheral blood. These receptors were obtained from a woman aged 18-29 years with Graves' ophthalmopathy.

This clonotype occurred many times. The chain carries TRBV28 and TRBJ2-2; D possibly corresponds to TRBD1 (5 bases). The germline V and J ends were trimmed by 6 bases and 1 base, with 12 bases remaining between them. This CDR3 is 15 amino acids long. Germline lookup yields CDR1 MDHEN and CDR2 SYDVKM. Here the CDR3 reads CASRRSQGNTGELFF. DNA of the CDR3: TGTGCCAGCAGACGCTCCCAGGGGAACACCGGGGAGCTGTTTTTT.

CDR3 in amino acids: CASSDGAPGHTEAFF. CDR3 DNA: TGTGCCAGCAGTGATGGAGCCCCGGGGCACACTGAAGCTTTCTTT. This chain uses TRBV2 with TRBJ1-1; D might be TRBD1 (5 bases). Germline lookup yields CDR1 SNHLY and CDR2 FYNNEI. This CDR3 is built from 15 residues. V was pared by 3 bases and J by 3 bases, with 14 bases between.

This clonotype was counted ten times or more. The V call is TRBV11-2, the J call TRBJ2-2; D ambiguous. CDR1 SGHAT and CDR2 FQNNGV come from the germline V gene. V shed 2 bases and J shed 6 bases, with 16 bases lying between them. The CDR3 length is 16 residues. CDR3 bases: TGTGCCAGCAGCTTATTAGACCCATCATTGGCCGGGGAGCTGTTTTTT. Its translation: CASSLLDPSLAGELFF.

This clonotype was seen repeatedly, ten times or more. The chain employs TRBV12-3 or TRBV12-4 and TRBJ2-6; TRBD2 matches 7 bases. Trimming at V came to 4 bases and at J to 4 bases, leaving 4 bases not matched to a gene. The CDR3 runs 15 residues. The CDR3 reads CASSSGGRGANVLTF. As DNA, the CDR3 is TGTGCCAGCAGTTCGGGAGGCCGGGGGGCCAACGTCCTGACTTTC.

This clonotype was recorded many times. The chain has TRBV19 and TRBJ1-5, with a tentative D call TRBD1 (6 bases). Per germline, CDR1 LNHDA and CDR2 SQIVND (reference sequence). CDR3 size: 13 residues. Deletions cut 4 bases from V and 6 bases from J, with 10 bases between. CDR3 protein: CASSSRGGQPQHF. As DNA, the CDR3 is TGTGCCAGTAGTAGCAGGGGTGGTCAGCCCCAGCATTTT.

This clonotype was counted many times. V usage is TRBV5-1 and J usage is TRBJ2-4; 8 bases align to TRBD1. J lost 2 bases, V lost 2 bases, and 9 bases had no gene match. The CDR3 length is 17 residues. Germline CDR1 is SGHRS and CDR2 is YFSETQ. The CDR3 loop is CASSFMTDRVSKNIQYF. The CDR3 region has the DNA TGCGCCAGCAGCTTCATGACGGACAGGGTGTCCAAAAACATTCAGTACTTC. Variable domain in full (rest from reference TRBV5-1 and TRBJ2-4): KAGVTQTPRYLIKTRGQQVTLSCSPISGHRSVSWYQQTPGQGLQFLFEYFSETQRNKGNFPGRFSGRQFSNSRSEMNVSTLELGDSALYLCASSFMTDRVSKNIQYFGAGTRLSVL.

This rearrangement joins TRBV6-2 or TRBV6-3 to TRBJ2-5; D gene uncertain. V lost 2 bases and J lost 5, with 9 bases in between. The CDR3 is 13 residues long. Looked up from germline, CDR1 is MNHEY and CDR2 is SVGEGT. The CDR3 bases are TGTGCCAGCAGTTACGCCGGCGCTGAGACCCAGTACTTC. Protein sequence: CASSYAGAETQYF.

Ten or more counts support this clonotype. J is TRBJ1-1 and V is TRBV6-1, with 8 bases matching TRBD1. V trimming: 6 bases; J trimming: 1 base; junction bases outside the gene matches: 4. Looked up from germline, CDR1 is MNHNS and CDR2 is SASEGT. The CDR3 runs 14 residues. CDR3 amino acids: CASRTGATNTEAFF. The DNA for the CDR3 is TGTGCCAGCAGGACAGGGGCAACGAACACTGAAGCTTTCTTT.

This clonotype was seen at least ten times. The chain links TRBV15 to TRBJ1-5; D is unresolved. This CDR3 region has 13 residues. Germline CDR1 reads LNHNV; CDR2 reads YYDKDF (reference sequence). The germline V and J ends were trimmed by 0 bases and 6 bases, with 6 bases remaining between them. The CDR3 loop is CATSREFGQPQHF. CDR3 coding DNA: TGTGCCACCAGCAGAGAGTTTGGTCAGCCCCAGCATTTT.

This clonotype was seen more than once but under ten times. The CDR3 sequence is CARTLRTTCGEQYF. CDR3 nucleotides: TGTGCCAGAACGTTGCGGACCACTTGCGGCGAGCAGTACTTC. The V and J genes are TRBV19 and TRBJ2-7; D is undetermined. The germline CDR1 and CDR2 sequences are LNHDA and SQIVND (reference sequence). The germline V and J ends were trimmed by 9 bases and 6 bases, with 21 bases remaining between them. This CDR3 spans 14 amino acids.

Comment on this clonotype: A much larger clone is a single base away; this may be a read error. The chain combines TRBV20-1 with TRBJ1-1, with 10 bases fitting TRBD1. From germline, CDR1 is DFQATT and CDR2 SNEGSKA (reference sequence). The CDR3 totals 13 residues. CDR3 sequence: CRARGTGVGEAFF. CDR3 in DNA: TGCAGAGCTAGAGGGACAGGGGTTGGTGAAGCTTTCTTT.

This clonotype was counted at least ten times. The chain recombines TRBV12-3 or TRBV12-4 with TRBJ1-2, with a tentative D call TRBD1 (5 bases). CDR3 size: 14 residues. Trimming took off 5 bases at V and 3 bases at J, with 13 bases between the two ends. The CDR3 loop reads CASSRDGGDYGYTF. In DNA form, the CDR3 reads TGTGCCAGCAGTAGGGACGGGGGAGACTATGGCTACACCTTC.

This clonotype has ten or more counts. J is TRBJ1-6 and V is TRBV12-3 or TRBV12-4, with D perhaps TRBD1 (6 bases). The CDR3 runs to 13 residues. Trimming shortened V by 3 bases and J by 12 bases, and 12 bases separated the two germline ends. The CDR3 nucleotides read TGTGCCAGCAGTTTCGGGGGCCCGGGACCCCTCCACTTT. This sequence encodes CASSFGGPGPLHF.

This clonotype came up many times. This chain uses TRBV12-3 or TRBV12-4 with TRBJ1-6, with a weak D call TRBD1 (6 bases). CDR3 length: 14 residues. The germline V and J ends were trimmed by 6 bases and 7 bases, with 13 bases remaining between them. The CDR3 coding sequence is TGTGCCAGCAGCACGACAGGAAGCAATTCACCCCTCCACTTT. Amino acids: CASSTTGSNSPLHF.

There are many counts of this clonotype. CDR3 bases: TGTGCCAGCAGTTCCCGGGCCCGAGCTTTCTTT. Protein product: CASSSRARAFF. The genes are TRBV6-2 or TRBV6-3 and TRBJ1-1; no clear D. The CDR3 covers 11 residues. Germline-derived CDR1 and CDR2 are MNHEY and SVGEGT. V shed 4 bases and J shed 10 bases, with 10 bases lying between them.

The chain has TRBV12-3 or TRBV12-4 and TRBJ1-6, with unresolved D. Trimming left V 6 bases short and J 9 bases short, with 9 bases between. The CDR3 runs 12 residues. This CDR3 is CASRSQSSPLHF. The CDR3 DNA reads TGTGCCAGCAGATCACAAAGTTCACCCCTCCACTTT.

This clonotype was recorded many times. The chain has TRBV12-3 or TRBV12-4 and TRBJ1-6; tentatively, D is TRBD1 (5 bases). V lost 4 bases to trimming and J lost 7 bases, with 17 bases between them. CDR3 length: 16 amino acids. CDR3 sequence reads: CASSYIRGGTNSPLHF. The CDR3 DNA follows: TGTGCCAGCAGTTATATCCGGGGGGGTACGAATTCACCCCTCCACTTT.

This clonotype came up many times. The chain is built from TRBV20-1 and TRBJ1-6, with D possibly matching TRBD1 (6 bases). This CDR3 has 15 residues. Germline CDR1 and CDR2: DFQATT and SNEGSKA (reference sequence). V lost 3 bases and J lost 0, with 9 bases in between. CDR3: CSARGGGSYNSPLHF. CDR3 bases: TGCAGTGCTAGGGGAGGGGGCTCCTATAATTCACCCCTCCACTTT.

At least ten counts were recorded for this clonotype. The chain uses TRBV3-1 and TRBJ2-2; D ambiguous. Germline V gene lookup returns CDR1 LGHDT and CDR2 YNNKEL (reference sequence). The CDR3 is 13 amino acids. Between the trimmed V and J ends, which lost 0 bases and 7 bases, there was a span of 6 bases. The CDR3 bases are TGTGCCAGCAGCCAAGATTATGTCGGGGAGCTGTTTTTT. Its protein product is CASSQDYVGELFF.

This clonotype has at least ten counts. The chain recombines TRBV15 with TRBJ2-6; TRBD1 is a possible D gene (5 bases). The CDR3 has 14 amino acids. Trimming shortened V by 7 bases and J by 2 bases, and 9 bases separated the two germline ends. CDR1 is LNHNV, CDR2 YYDKDF, per germline (reference sequence). CDR3 sequence (DNA): TGTGCCACCAAGGACATGGCTGGGGCCAACGTCCTGACTTTC. Its protein product is CATKDMAGANVLTF.

This rearrangement joins TRBV6-5 to TRBJ1-6, with TRBD1 matching 10 bases. The junction had 2 bases not matched to a gene; V was cut back by 0 bases and J by 9 bases. The CDR3 covers 15 residues. CDR1 is MNHEY and CDR2 is SVGAGI in the germline V gene. CDR3 amino acids: CASSYSGDRGSPLHF. CDR3 bases: TGTGCCAGCAGTTACTCTGGGGACAGGGGTTCACCCCTCCACTTT.

The chain carries TRBV30 and TRBJ2-4; D might be TRBD2 (5 bases). Germline lookup yields CDR1 GTSNPN and CDR2 SVGIG (reference sequence). V was cut by 0 bases and J by 3 bases, with 6 bases left in between. This CDR3 has 13 residues. Here the CDR3 reads CAWSVRDKNIQYF. The CDR3 DNA is TGTGCCTGGAGTGTCCGGGACAAAAACATTCAGTACTTC.